This TCR beta chain emerged from a study of vaccination effects on CD4 cells after COVID-19. On the study more broadly: It was a median of 72 days after the second dose that post-vaccine samples were obtained.

Of note for this clone: Its antigen remains unknown.

Study results and caveats: Substantial clonal contraction characterized both infection- and vaccine-induced clones late after vaccination.

TCRdb's table, derived via immunoSEQ multiplex PCR, lists solely in-frame clones and lacks some. The table shows roughly 32,000 clones, with approximately 72% occurring only once. Expansion with viral peptide pools was applied to antigen-specific CD4+ T cells by the ViraFEST assay prior to sequencing. Following 10 days of culture, CD4+ T cells were isolated. Participants each got two BNT162b2 or mRNA-1273 vaccine doses. Having tested negative for nucleocapsid antibodies, the vaccine recipients showed no prior SARS-CoV-2 infection. Fresh IL-2-containing medium replaced half the medium on days 3 and 7. V gave up 4 bases and J gave up 6 bases; unmatched junction bases: 8. The V gene's germline CDR1 is LGHDT and CDR2 YNNKEL (reference sequence). The CDR3 extends over 14 amino acids.

V gene TRBV3-1 (or the pseudogene TRBV3-2) combines with J gene TRBJ2-7; 8 nucleotides agree with TRBD1. The sample was CD4+ T cells from PBMCs cultured with HCoV-229E spike peptides, taken after COVID-19 vaccination. The sequence was obtained from a human donor who received a COVID-19 vaccine. The CDR3 bases are TGTGCCAGCAGCCGAGGACAGGGACTCAGCGAGCAGTACTTC. Its protein is CASSRGQGLSEQYF.